This T cell receptor (beta chain) came from a study of naive and memory T cell subsets. Cells stained for CD3, CD4, CD8, CD45RA and CD27 were sorted into four subsets. The beta constant-region primer was an equimolar mix of two oligonucleotides covering TRBC1 and TRBC2. Four rounds of PCR amplified the ligated cDNA using nested alpha and beta constant-region primers plus SP2. TCRdb processed the UMI-ligation and nested PCR reads anew with MiXCR; each CDR3 protein has one entry. This table has 85,000 or so distinct CDR3 sequences, 9% to 9.5% appearing once. V shed 6 bases and J 9 bases; nucleotides not matched to a gene: 13. This CDR3 contains 13 residues. Germline lookup yields CDR1 SQVTM and CDR2 ANQGSEA. This clonotype occurred a few times. Its antigen remains unknown. General study points: Diversity fell and Gini index rose from naive through CM, EM, EMRA. Between naive and memory subsets, TCR abundance power law exponents differed.

This chain connects TRBV29-1 to TRBJ2-7; 8 nucleotides match TRBD1. Material: naive CD8+ T cells from blood. The sequence was obtained from a human donor in good health. The CDR3 loop is CSVGPDREGAQYF. The CDR3 DNA is TGCAGCGTCGGTCCGGACAGGGAAGGCGCGCAGTACTTC.